A single sample is the source of the 9 T cell receptor beta chains below, sequenced in a study of kidney transplant recipient with SARS-CoV-2 infection. TCRdb itself ran the reads through MiXCR, one entry per CDR3 protein. The table includes about 250,000 distinct CDR3 sequences, 25% to 35% detected once. The sample consisted of a blood sample, taken at baseline and between days 110 and 120 from a kidney transplant recipient. These receptors came from a young adult male patient who had COVID-19 and was a kidney transplant recipient. A subset of T cells may come from the graft donor.

In the case of this clonotype: Since a much larger clone is just one base distant, this may be a read error. The chain is built from TRBV28 and TRBJ2-4, with D perhaps matching TRBD1 (8 bases). The germline gives CDR1 MDHEN, CDR2 SYDVKM. Trimming stripped 4 bases from V and 15 bases from J, with 37 bases between. This CDR3 has 19 residues. The CDR3 coding sequence is TGTGCCAGCAGTTCCCCAGGGGGCTGGGGGGGAGGCCTAATTTTGGTGCGGTACTTC. Its protein product is CASSSPGGWGGGLILVRYF.

Concerning this clonotype: One base away lies a much larger clone, so this may be a sequencing read error. V and J are TRBV6-6 and TRBJ2-7, with no clear D. This CDR3 region has 13 residues. CDR1 and CDR2 (germline): MNHNY, SVGAGI (reference sequence). Trimming stripped 6 bases from V and 3 bases from J, with 12 bases between. CDR3 sequence: CASSTGPCYEQYF. The CDR3 DNA follows: TGTGCCAGCAGCACCGGCCCCTGCTACGAGCAGTACTTC.

This clonotype appeared many times. V gene TRBV3-1 combines with J gene TRBJ1-2; D gene unclear. The V and J ends lost 4 bases and 4 bases respectively, with 22 bases between them. This CDR3 has 17 amino acids. The germline gives CDR1 LGHDT, CDR2 YNNKEL (reference sequence). CDR3 in DNA: TGTGCCAGCAGCCTGGACTCCACCCTTCGAAAGACCTATGGCTACACCTTC. Amino acids: CASSLDSTLRKTYGYTF.

This clonotype was seen just once. Since a much larger clone is just one base distant, this may be a read error. V usage is TRBV7-6 and J usage is TRBJ1-2; D is ambiguous. Trimming removed 5 bases from V and 4 bases from J, with 23 bases in between. Germline CDR1 reads SGHVS; CDR2 reads FNYEAQ. This CDR3 has 17 amino acids. The CDR3 DNA reads as TGTGCCAGCAGCGAGGTCGTTGAATCTCGAAAGACCTATGGCTACACCTTC. Its translation: CASSEVVESRKTYGYTF.

Notes on this clonotype: The CDR3 carries no conserved terminal phenylalanine or tryptophan, so it likely arises from a read error. The chain recombines TRBV30 with TRBJ1-2, with 8 bases fitting TRBD1. The CDR3 runs 12 residues. V shed 3 bases, J shed 8 bases, and the junction held 5 bases outside the gene matches. Germline lookup yields CDR1 GTSNPN and CDR2 SVGIG (reference sequence). The CDR3 nucleotides read TGTGCCTGGAGCCCTGGACAGGGAGGCTACACCCTC. Protein product: CAWSPGQGGYTL.

On this clonotype: A much bigger clone sits one base away, suggesting this may be a read error. The genes are TRBV12-3 or TRBV12-4 and TRBJ1-2; D is unclear. This CDR3 has 17 residues. V lost 5 bases and J lost 4, with 23 bases in between. The CDR3 DNA sequence: TGTGCCAGCAGTCGGGCAAGCAGCCTCCGAAAGACCTATGGCTACACCTTC. Protein product: CASSRASSLRKTYGYTF.

This clonotype has just a few counts. V usage is TRBV6-5 and J usage is TRBJ2-1, with 7 bases lining up with TRBD1. J was trimmed by 4 bases and V by 4 bases; bases with no gene match: 4. The length of the CDR3 is 14 residues. CDR1 is MNHEY and CDR2 is SVGAGI in the germline V gene. CDR3 bases: TGTGCCAGCAGTTTGGGACAGCAATACAATGAGCAGTTCTTC. It codes for CASSLGQQYNEQFF.

This clonotype was recorded many times. The rearrangement uses TRBV10-3 and TRBJ1-3; TRBD1 agrees at 10 bases. Unmatched junction bases numbered 18, after V lost 3 bases and J lost 7 bases. There are 19 residues in the CDR3. Germline assignment: CDR1 ENHRY and CDR2 SYGVKD. The chain's CDR3 is CAISENRDRGSRVWNTIYF. The CDR3 nucleotides read TGTGCCATCAGTGAAAACCGGGACAGGGGATCGAGAGTTTGGAACACCATATATTTT.

In regard to this clonotype: Given a much more abundant clone one base away, this may be a read error. V usage is TRBV4-3 and J usage is TRBJ1-2; D unclear. The CDR3 runs 17 residues. The V and J ends lost 5 bases and 4 bases respectively, with 23 bases between them. The germline gives CDR1 LGHNA, CDR2 YSLEER. DNA of the CDR3: TGCGCCAGCAGCGTGAAGATAGGACGTCGAGAGACCTATGGCTACACCTTC. This gives the protein CASSVKIGRRETYGYTF.